This T cell receptor (beta chain) was documented in a study of blood T cell repertoires in COVID-19. Profiling relied on immunoSEQ multiplex PCR, and the TCRdb table lists in-frame clones only, not all of them. The sample includes a few hundred thousand clones, roughly 85% of them seen just once. The CDR3 runs to 15 residues. Germline lookup yields CDR1 SGHRS and CDR2 YFSETQ. V lost 3 bases to trimming and J lost 5 bases; unmatched junction nucleotides: 6. The chain joins TRBV5-1 to TRBJ2-5, with 11 bases fitting TRBD1. Sample: PBMCs or T cells enriched from blood (not recorded which). This receptor was identified in a woman aged 45 to 65 who had been exposed to COVID-19. CDR3 nucleotides: TGCGCCAGCAGCTCCCGGGACAGGGGGGAGGAGACCCAGTACTTC. Its translation is CASSSRDRGEETQYF.